These 25 T cell receptor beta chains originate from one sample sequenced in a study of blood T cells in healthy people across ages. A second PCR of 7 to 11 cycles used a sample-barcoded 5' primer and a J-beta primer mix. In TCRdb, the 5' RACE reads were re-called with MiXCR into one record per CDR3 protein. The table records about 720,000 distinct CDR3 sequences, 20% to 30% of them present only once. The data also belong to a second study, concerning T cells of mothers and their children.

The sample comprised blood. Every receptor here comes from a boy aged 10-17 years in good health.

Many counts were recorded for this clonotype. The V gene is TRBV7-9, the J gene TRBJ2-5; the D gene is possibly TRBD2 (5 bases). Germline-derived CDR1 and CDR2 are SEHNR and FQNEAQ (reference sequence). V was clipped by 7 bases and J by 3 bases, with 12 bases between them. The CDR3 runs 13 residues. DNA for the CDR3: TGTGCCAGCAACCTACTAGGGAAAGAGACCCAGTACTTC. Protein sequence: CASNLLGKETQYF.

The V call is TRBV7-2, the J call TRBJ2-1; TRBD2 is a possible D gene (5 bases). Germline V gene lookup returns CDR1 SGHTA and CDR2 FQGNSA. Trimming left V 3 bases short and J 3 bases short, with 9 bases between. The CDR3 loop spans 14 amino acids. CDR3 amino acids: CASSLDGNYNEQFF. The CDR3 DNA reads as TGTGCCAGCAGCTTGGACGGGAACTACAATGAGCAGTTCTTC.

There are a few counts of this clonotype. The chain recombines TRBV9 with TRBJ2-1; no reliable D call. Trimming took off 3 bases at V and 3 bases at J, with 13 bases between the two ends. This CDR3 has 15 residues. Germline CDR1 SGDLS, CDR2 YYNGEE. The CDR3 coding sequence is TGTGCCAGCAGCGGAGGAATGGGGAACTACAATGAGCAGTTCTTC. Amino acid sequence: CASSGGMGNYNEQFF.

The chain combines TRBV5-5 with TRBJ1-5; a possible D gene is TRBD1 (5 bases). The germline V and J ends were trimmed by 2 bases and 8 bases, with 17 bases remaining between them. Germline CDR1 and CDR2: SGHKS and YYEKEE (reference sequence). This CDR3 has 15 residues. CDR3 residues: CASSFRGRAREPQHF. The CDR3 coding sequence is TGTGCCAGCAGCTTTCGGGGCAGGGCCAGGGAGCCCCAGCATTTT.

The chain couples TRBV20-1 to TRBJ2-1, with TRBD1 matching over 7 bases. The J call may be in error: the DNA end matches TRBJ2-7 better. Germline V gives CDR1 DFQATT, CDR2 SNEGSKA (reference sequence). This CDR3 has 13 residues. CDR3 residues: CSARGQISYEQYF. Written as DNA, the CDR3 is TGCAGTGCTAGGGGACAGATCTCCTACGAGCAGTACTTC.

The chain recombines TRBV7-2 with TRBJ2-4; tentatively, D is TRBD2 (7 bases). V was clipped by 2 bases and J by 4 bases, with 9 bases between them. CDR3 length equals 14 residues. From germline, CDR1 is SGHTA and CDR2 FQGNSA. The CDR3 region is CASSLKGGKNIQYF. The CDR3 DNA follows: TGTGCCAGCAGCTTAAAGGGGGGGAAAAACATTCAGTACTTC.

V gene TRBV7-2 combines with J gene TRBJ1-2; 7 nucleotides line up with TRBD1. With 0 bases clipped from V and 2 bases from J, the junction kept 6 bases outside the gene matches. The length of the CDR3 is 16 residues. Germline V gene sequence: CDR1 SGHTA, CDR2 FQGNSA. CDR3 sequence: CASSLAGGQANYGYTF. In DNA form, the CDR3 reads TGTGCCAGCAGCTTAGCGGGCGGACAGGCGAACTATGGCTACACCTTC.

Only a few counts were recorded for this clonotype. The rearrangement joins TRBV28 to TRBJ2-7, with no clear D. The ends were cut back, 3 bases at V and 6 bases at J, with 15 bases in the middle. CDR1 MDHEN and CDR2 SYDVKM come from the germline V gene. The CDR3 is 14 amino acids. The CDR3 spells CASSLDRLSLEQYF. CDR3 nucleotide sequence: TGTGCCAGCAGTTTGGACCGTCTCTCTCTCGAGCAGTACTTC.

This rearrangement joins TRBV20-1 to TRBJ2-5; 7 nucleotides line up with TRBD1. The germline CDR1 and CDR2 sequences are DFQATT and SNEGSKA (reference sequence). With V trimmed by 6 bases and J by 2 bases, 9 bases remained unmatched. CDR3 length: 14 amino acids. The CDR3 sequence: CSAPDRRRQETQYF. As DNA, the CDR3 is TGCAGTGCCCCGGACAGGAGAAGACAAGAGACCCAGTACTTC.

The rearrangement uses TRBV7-9 and TRBJ2-5, with a possible D match to TRBD2 (5 bases). Germline CDR1 reads SEHNR; CDR2 reads FQNEAQ (reference sequence). This CDR3 comprises 14 residues. V dropped 5 bases and J dropped 7 bases, with 17 bases sitting between them. CDR3 nucleotide sequence: TGTGCCAGCAGCCCAAACCCGGGTCGGGGGACCCAGTACTTC. It specifies CASSPNPGRGTQYF.

J is TRBJ1-4 and V is TRBV20-1; 11 bases are a match to TRBD1. With 6 bases clipped from V and 5 bases from J, the junction kept 2 bases outside the gene matches. CDR1 and CDR2 from the germline V gene are DFQATT and SNEGSKA (reference sequence). The length of the CDR3 is 13 residues. The CDR3 DNA sequence: TGCAGTGCAGGGGACAGGGGGAATGAAAAACTGTTTTTT. Its protein is CSAGDRGNEKLFF.

The chain joins TRBV7-2 to TRBJ2-2, with TRBD2 matching over 10 bases. Germline V lookup: CDR1 SGHTA, CDR2 FQGNSA. The CDR3 extends over 15 amino acids. Trimming removed 5 bases from V and 5 bases from J; junction bases left unmatched: 5. CDR3: CASSPSGGWTGELFF. The CDR3 DNA sequence: TGTGCCAGCAGCCCTAGCGGGGGTTGGACCGGGGAGCTGTTTTTT.

Only a few counts were recorded for this clonotype. The chain carries TRBV20-1 and TRBJ2-5; D possibly corresponds to TRBD2 (6 bases). The J call could be wrong; TRBJ2-7 is a better fit for the DNA end. Germline-derived CDR1 and CDR2 are DFQATT and SNEGSKA (reference sequence). This CDR3 is built from 16 residues. The CDR3: CSARAAFSGFANEQYF. The DNA for the CDR3 is TGCAGTGCTAGAGCCGCGTTTAGCGGTTTTGCCAACGAGCAGTACTTC.

This clonotype was seen more than once but under ten times. CDR3 in amino acids: CASSQDLGAQETQYF. The CDR3 DNA reads TGCGCCAGCAGCCAAGATTTGGGAGCACAAGAGACCCAGTACTTC. The chain links TRBV4-3 to TRBJ2-5, with D perhaps matching TRBD2 (5 bases). Trimming pared 0 bases from V and 2 bases from J, leaving 10 bases between. From germline, CDR1 is LGHNA and CDR2 YSLEER. The CDR3 is 15 residues long.

Ten or more counts support this clonotype. The chain uses TRBV7-6 and TRBJ2-5, with 11 nucleotides matching TRBD1. This CDR3 contains 15 residues. Germline V lookup: CDR1 SGHVS, CDR2 FNYEAQ. Trimming cost V 5 bases and J 5 bases; bases outside gene matches: 7. The CDR3 coding sequence is TGTGCCAGCAGCCTTGGGACAGGGGGAGGGGAGACCCAGTACTTC. This sequence encodes CASSLGTGGGETQYF.

V and J are TRBV2 and TRBJ2-2; D is possibly TRBD2 (5 bases). CDR1 is SNHLY and CDR2 is FYNNEI in the germline V gene. Between the trimmed V and J ends, which lost 1 base and 8 bases, there was a span of 14 bases. The CDR3 extends over 15 amino acids. CDR3 sequence reads: CASSEGSLDWGELFF. The DNA of the CDR3 is TGTGCCAGCAGTGAAGGGTCCCTGGACTGGGGGGAGCTGTTTTTT.

This chain joins TRBV3-1 and TRBJ1-2; the D is unclear. Germline V gene data show CDR1 as LGHDT and CDR2 as YNNKEL (reference sequence). V dropped 1 base and J dropped 8 bases, with 8 bases sitting between them. CDR3 size: 12 residues. The DNA for the CDR3 is TGTGCCAGCAGCCAAGGTCCGGGCGGCTACACCTTC. Translation: CASSQGPGGYTF.

The chain has TRBV29-1 and TRBJ2-5, with a tentative D call TRBD1 (6 bases). The CDR3 contains 13 residues. Germline CDR1 reads SQVTM; CDR2 reads ANQGSEA. Deletions cut 7 bases from V and 5 bases from J, with 17 bases between. The CDR3 loop is CSAFRGQGETQYF. In DNA, the CDR3 is TGCAGCGCGTTTCGAGGGCAGGGGGAGACCCAGTACTTC.

This rearrangement joins TRBV7-9 to TRBJ1-5; 8 bases align to TRBD1. The CDR3 contains 18 residues. V shed 6 bases and J 0 bases; nucleotides not matched to a gene: 13. Looked up from germline, CDR1 is SEHNR and CDR2 is FQNEAQ (reference sequence). CDR3 coding DNA: TGTGCCAGCAGGCCAGGGGGCAGGGCCGCTTTTAGCAATCAGCCCCAGCATTTT. Protein product: CASRPGGRAAFSNQPQHF. Combining the CDR3 with reference TRBV7-9 and TRBJ1-5 gives the whole variable domain DTGVSQNPRHKITKRGQNVTFRCDPISEHNRLYWYRQTLGQGPEFLTYFQNEAQLEKSRLLSDRFSAERPKGSFSTLEIQRTEQGDSAMYLCASRPGGRAAFSNQPQHFGDGTRLSIL.

The V call is TRBV12-3 or TRBV12-4, the J call TRBJ2-4; TRBD2 matches at 7 bases. This CDR3 region has 16 residues. V was clipped by 2 bases and J by 4 bases; unmatched bases: 8. CDR3 residues: CASSLRDGGWKNIQYF. DNA of the CDR3: TGTGCCAGCAGTTTAAGGGACGGGGGGTGGAAAAACATTCAGTACTTC.

This clonotype was counted only a few times. This chain links TRBV6-6 with TRBJ1-2; TRBD1 is a possible D gene (5 bases). V gave up 6 bases and J gave up 0 bases, with 14 bases separating them. CDR3 length: 15 amino acids. Germline V CDR1 and CDR2: MNHNY, SVGAGI (reference sequence). The CDR3 nucleotides are TGTGCCAGCAGGTCTCCGGGGCTTCCTAACTATGGCTACACCTTC. Amino acids: CASRSPGLPNYGYTF.

The chain combines TRBV12-3 or TRBV12-4 with TRBJ2-3, with 10 bases lining up with TRBD2. CDR3 length: 14 residues. The ends lost 1 base at V and 6 bases at J; junction bases unmatched: 1. CDR3 bases: TGTGCCAGCAGTTTAGAACTAGCGGGGGATACGCAGTATTTT. As protein: CASSLELAGDTQYF.

This clonotype was detected only a few times. The chain combines TRBV20-1 with TRBJ2-7, with D possibly matching TRBD2 (6 bases). Trimming took off 3 bases at V and 3 bases at J, with 18 bases between the two ends. This CDR3 is 15 amino acids long. CDR1 and CDR2 (germline): DFQATT, SNEGSKA (reference sequence). The CDR3 coding sequence is TGCAGTGCTAGGGTGGGGCAGCGGAGGGGCTACGAGCAGTACTTC. It specifies CSARVGQRRGYEQYF.

The V and J genes are TRBV5-1 and TRBJ2-1, with TRBD1 as a possible D gene (7 bases). V was trimmed by 4 bases and J by 8 bases, leaving 22 bases between them. Germline CDR1 is SGHRS and CDR2 is YFSETQ. CDR3 length: 16 amino acids. CDR3 nucleotide sequence: TGCGCCAGCAGCCTGAGTTTCGGAGGGGGCATCGATGAGCAGTTCTTC. Translation gives CASSLSFGGGIDEQFF.

This clonotype was seen more than once but under ten times. V is TRBV19 and J is TRBJ2-7; D may be TRBD1 (6 bases). This CDR3 contains 13 residues. CDR1 is LNHDA, CDR2 SQIVND, per germline (reference sequence). Trimming pared 0 bases from V and 6 bases from J, leaving 9 bases between. CDR3 amino acids: CASSIDLTGEQYF. The CDR3 coding sequence is TGTGCCAGTAGTATAGATCTGACAGGCGAGCAGTACTTC.